Listed here are 5 T cell receptor beta chains from one sample, sequenced in a study of metastatic and nonmetastatic thyroid tumors. TCRdb ran MiXCR on the PCR reads. The sample comprises just over 30,000 clones, roughly 19% of which are singletons, and under 25% rests with the top ten. Not a single patient had been given any form of treatment at any point before undergoing thyroid surgery. The source material was blood. The receptors shown here come from a female donor with papillary thyroid cancer or a benign thyroid nodule (not recorded which). Some clones in this sample may be carry-over from other donors' samples.

The chain uses TRBV6-4 and TRBJ2-1, with 13 positions matching TRBD2. CDR3 size: 13 residues. Germline V lookup: CDR1 MRHNA, CDR2 SNTAGT. The ends lost 6 bases at V and 9 bases at J; junction bases unmatched: 2. CDR3 sequence: CASRTSGGSEQFF. The CDR3 region has the DNA TGTGCCAGCAGGACTAGCGGGGGGAGTGAGCAGTTCTTC.

This clone was seen ten or more times. V usage is TRBV4-2 and J usage is TRBJ1-5, with a weak D call TRBD1 (5 bases). V was cut by 0 bases and J by 1 base, with 10 bases left in between. This CDR3 comprises 16 residues. Looked up from germline, CDR1 is LGHNA and CDR2 is YNFKEQ. CDR3 region: CASSQDQGGSNQPQHF. The DNA of the CDR3 is TGTGCCAGCAGCCAAGATCAGGGAGGGAGCAATCAGCCCCAGCATTTT.

The rearrangement uses TRBV6-1 and TRBJ1-1; no firm D call. In germline, CDR1 is MNHNS, CDR2 SASEGT. The CDR3 has 12 amino acids. V lost 6 bases, J lost 1 base, and 6 bases lay in between. CDR3 in DNA: TGTGCCAGCAGAAAGACGAACACTGAAGCTTTCTTT. This encodes CASRKTNTEAFF.

This clone showed up many times. The gene calls are TRBV6-1 and TRBJ1-5, with TRBD1 matching over 8 bases. The CDR3 is 14 residues long. J was trimmed by 5 bases and V by 5 bases; bases with no gene match: 5. Germline CDR1 and CDR2: MNHNS and SASEGT. The CDR3 coding sequence is TGTGCCAGCAGTTTGGGACAGGCAGATCAGCCCCAGCATTTT. This sequence encodes CASSLGQADQPQHF.

Many counts were recorded for this clone. The V and J genes are TRBV2 and TRBJ2-4, with D perhaps TRBD1 or TRBD2 (5 bases each). The V end was cut by 6 bases, the J end by 3 bases, with 15 bases between. Germline V gene data show CDR1 as SNHLY and CDR2 as FYNNEI. The CDR3 is made up of 15 amino acids. The CDR3 is CASRAGTQGKNIQYF. In nucleotides, the CDR3 is TGTGCCAGCAGGGCCGGGACCCAAGGCAAAAACATTCAGTACTTC.